One and the same sample provided the 28 T cell receptor beta chains below, sequenced in a study of shared clonotypes between healthy human individuals. Libraries were prepared by immunoSEQ multiplex PCR; TCRdb keeps only in-frame clonotypes and omits some of them. Here the sample spans 550,000 to 800,000 clones, roughly 88% being singletons. Input material: memory CD8+ T cells from PBMCs. Described subset: CD45RO+ cells pooled with CCR7-negative TemRA cells. The source is a man in his late teens or twenties in good health. Some clones in this sample may be carry-over from other donors' samples.

J is TRBJ1-2 and V is TRBV27; tentatively, D is TRBD1 (6 bases). The CDR3 has 14 amino acids. V was clipped by 0 bases and J by 6 bases, with 11 bases between them. Germline CDR1 MNHEY, CDR2 SMNVEV (reference sequence). As DNA, the CDR3 is TGTGCCAGCAGTTTATCACAACAGGGAGATGGCTACACCTTC. Encoded protein: CASSLSQQGDGYTF.

The chain has TRBV9 and TRBJ2-5; D possibly corresponds to TRBD2 (6 bases). The CDR3 totals 15 residues. Germline V gives CDR1 SGDLS, CDR2 YYNGEE. Deletions cut 6 bases from V and 5 bases from J, with 20 bases between. The CDR3 DNA follows: TGTGCCAGCACCATTTCGAGCGGGCTAGCGGAGACCCAGTACTTC. Translation: CASTISSGLAETQYF.

The V and J genes are TRBV28 and TRBJ2-7; maybe TRBD1 (6 bases). Per germline, CDR1 MDHEN and CDR2 SYDVKM. Trimming pared 5 bases from V and 3 bases from J, leaving 14 bases between. The CDR3 totals 14 residues. CDR3 sequence reads: CASSPSGEIYEQYF. CDR3 bases: TGTGCCAGCAGTCCGTCAGGGGAGATCTACGAGCAGTACTTC.

V and J are TRBV27 and TRBJ2-2; 7 positions agree with TRBD1. The J segment lost 1 base and the V segment lost 9 bases, leaving 5 bases of the junction unmatched. In germline, CDR1 is MNHEY, CDR2 SMNVEV (reference sequence). CDR3 size: 14 residues. CDR3 nucleotide sequence: TGTGCCAGTTCGAGACAGGGGAACACCGGGGAGCTGTTTTTT. It yields the protein CASSRQGNTGELFF.

As concerns this clone: At the DNA level, this CDR3 is encoded by other sequences in the same sample as well. J is TRBJ1-2 and V is TRBV7-2; D is unresolved. The length of the CDR3 is 12 residues. The germline V gene has CDR1 SGHTA and CDR2 FQGNSA. V was cut by 5 bases and J by 4 bases, with 8 bases left in between. The CDR3: CASSRPSYGYTF. As DNA, the CDR3 is TGTGCCAGCAGCCGCCCCTCCTATGGCTACACCTTC. Combining the CDR3 with reference TRBV7-2 and TRBJ1-2 gives the whole variable domain GAGVSQSPSNKVTEKGKDVELRCDPISGHTALYWYRQSLGQGLEFLIYFQGNSAPDKSGLPSDRFSAERTGGSVSTLTIQRTQQEDSAVYLCASSRPSYGYTFGSGTRLTVV.

The chain uses TRBV9 and TRBJ2-3, with D unclear. CDR3 length: 14 residues. Trimming left V 0 bases short and J 2 bases short, with 7 bases between. Germline CDR1 reads SGDLS; CDR2 reads YYNGEE. CDR3 protein: CASSVGRTTDTQYF. The CDR3 nucleotides read TGTGCCAGCAGCGTAGGACGCACCACAGATACGCAGTATTTT.

The rearrangement uses TRBV7-9 and TRBJ2-7; either TRBD1 or TRBD2 may fit D (5 bases each). The CDR3 sequence is 18 residues long. Germline V gene lookup returns CDR1 SEHNR and CDR2 FQNEAQ (reference sequence). V was clipped by 5 bases and J by 5 bases, with 28 bases between them. Written as DNA, the CDR3 is TGTGCCAGCAGCCCGGGACCAGGAGGATTCGCGATCGTCCACGAGCAGTACTTC. The encoded protein is CASSPGPGGFAIVHEQYF.

The gene calls are TRBV2 and TRBJ2-1; no definite D call. The length of the CDR3 is 13 residues. Germline V gene data show CDR1 as SNHLY and CDR2 as FYNNEI. The ends were cut back, 3 bases at V and 9 bases at J, with 12 bases in the middle. The DNA for the CDR3 is TGTGCCAGCAGTGATAAGGGTTGGTCTGAGCAGTTCTTC. It encodes CASSDKGWSEQFF.

A single count supports this clone. The chain employs TRBV10-3 and TRBJ1-1; 7 nucleotides agree with TRBD1. Germline CDR1 reads ENHRY; CDR2 reads SYGVKD. V trimming: 5 bases; J trimming: 1 base; junction bases outside the gene matches: 7. The CDR3 runs 15 residues. CDR3 residues: CAISLGGYGNTEAFF. In DNA, the CDR3 is TGTGCCATCAGTTTAGGGGGCTACGGGAACACTGAAGCTTTCTTT.

Points on this clone: This same CDR3 is encoded by further DNA sequences in the sample. The chain employs TRBV7-2 and TRBJ1-2; D may be TRBD1 (5 bases). The germline CDR1 and CDR2 sequences are SGHTA and FQGNSA. The CDR3 length is 13 residues. V was clipped by 3 bases and J by 4 bases, with 9 bases between them. For the CDR3, the DNA is TGTGCCAGCAGCTTCCCTGGGGCCTATGGCTACACCTTC. Translated, it gives CASSFPGAYGYTF.

Remarks on this clone: One junction end does not reproduce the germline sequence, and a read error may be involved. The genes are TRBV7-9 and TRBJ2-7; D gene ambiguous. This CDR3 comprises 11 residues. Germline CDR1 SEHNR, CDR2 FQNEAQ (reference sequence). CDR3 amino acids: CASSGTIGTNF. CDR3 in DNA: TGTGCCAGCAGCGGAACTATAGGTACCAACTTC.

The CDR3 here is CASSTPGLAGFYEQYF. The CDR3, as DNA: TGTGCCAGCAGTACCCCGGGACTAGCGGGTTTCTACGAGCAGTACTTC. This chain joins TRBV28 and TRBJ2-7, with 12 bases fitting TRBD2. The CDR3 extends over 16 amino acids. Germline lookup yields CDR1 MDHEN and CDR2 SYDVKM. V lost 5 bases and J lost 3; bases outside the gene matches: 8.

This clone turned up a few times. This sequence joins TRBV9 and TRBJ2-5; 9 positions agree with TRBD2. The germline CDR1 and CDR2 sequences are SGDLS and YYNGEE. The V and J ends lost 0 bases and 0 bases, in that order; junction bases with no gene match: 6. The CDR3 is made up of 17 amino acids. The CDR3 region is CASSVGMLAGYQETQYF. CDR3 DNA sequence: TGTGCCAGCAGCGTAGGAATGCTAGCGGGGTACCAAGAGACCCAGTACTTC.

The chain is built from TRBV11-3 and TRBJ2-3; D tentatively reads TRBD1 or TRBD2 (5 bases each). The CDR3 extends over 16 amino acids. Deletions cut 0 bases from V and 9 bases from J, with 19 bases between. CDR1 is SGHNT and CDR2 is YENEEA in the germline V gene. CDR3 in amino acids: CASSLEHLRGRGTQYF. The CDR3 bases are TGTGCCAGCAGCTTAGAACATCTACGGGGCCGGGGAACGCAGTATTTT.

About this clone: The identical CDR3 is also encoded by other nucleotide sequences in the sample. The chain couples TRBV7-8 to TRBJ2-1, with TRBD2 matching 11 bases. Looked up from germline, CDR1 is SGHVS and CDR2 is FQNEAQ. The trim removed 5 bases at V and 7 bases at J, leaving 7 bases unmatched. This CDR3 is built from 15 residues. CDR3 DNA: TGTGCCAGCAGCCTCATAGCGGGAGGGCCGAATGAGCAGTTCTTC. This codes for CASSLIAGGPNEQFF.

J is TRBJ2-7 and V is TRBV5-1, with 8 nucleotides matching TRBD1. V lost 4 bases to trimming and J lost 3 bases; unmatched junction nucleotides: 12. CDR1 is SGHRS, CDR2 YFSETQ, per germline. The CDR3 covers 16 residues. CDR3 DNA: TGCGCCAGCAGCGGGGGTTATAAGGACAGGGTCTACGAGCAGTACTTC. Translation gives CASSGGYKDRVYEQYF.

This chain uses TRBV29-1 with TRBJ1-5; D is uncertain. The CDR3 runs 12 residues. Trimming removed 6 bases from V and 2 bases from J, with 8 bases in between. CDR1 and CDR2 from the germline V gene are SQVTM and ANQGSEA. The CDR3 DNA reads TGCAGCGTCTCAGAGGGCAATCAGCCCCAGCATTTT. Translating it yields CSVSEGNQPQHF.

This rearrangement joins TRBV6-1 to TRBJ1-5; D gene unclear. The V gene lost 4 bases and the J gene lost 7 bases, with 23 bases spanning the gap. The CDR3 is made up of 17 amino acids. Germline V gene sequence: CDR1 MNHNS, CDR2 SASEGT. The CDR3 spells CASSAGTLGRATQPQHF. CDR3 in DNA: TGTGCCAGCAGTGCTGGAACTCTCGGGAGGGCCACGCAGCCCCAGCATTTT.

The gene calls are TRBV7-9 and TRBJ2-7, with 7 bases matching TRBD2. V shed 4 bases, J shed 3 bases, and the junction held 12 bases outside the gene matches. Germline V gene lookup returns CDR1 SEHNR and CDR2 FQNEAQ (reference sequence). This CDR3 has 16 amino acids. DNA of the CDR3: TGTGCCAGCAGCTCCAATAGAGGGGAGGGCAACTACGAGCAGTACTTC. Translating gives CASSSNRGEGNYEQYF.

The V call is TRBV5-1, the J call TRBJ2-1, with 11 positions matching TRBD2. From germline, CDR1 is SGHRS and CDR2 YFSETQ. J lost 6 bases, V lost 0 bases, and 5 bases had no gene match. This CDR3 comprises 16 residues. CDR3 DNA: TGCGCCAGCAGCTTGGTACTAGCGGGAGCAGGCAATGAGCAGTTCTTC. Translated, it gives CASSLVLAGAGNEQFF.

This chain connects TRBV28 to TRBJ1-1, with TRBD1 as a possible D gene (6 bases). The V gene's germline CDR1 is MDHEN and CDR2 SYDVKM. Trimming shortened V by 3 bases and J by 4 bases, and 24 bases separated the two germline ends. The length of the CDR3 is 18 residues. In DNA form, the CDR3 reads TGTGCCAGCAGTTTTTTGGGTGGGTCAGGGGTCCGGAGCACTGAAGCTTTCTTT. It yields the protein CASSFLGGSGVRSTEAFF.

V usage is TRBV10-2 and J usage is TRBJ1-2; D not resolved. The CDR3 is 23 amino acids. The germline V gene encodes CDR1 WSHSY and CDR2 SAAADI. V was shortened by 2 bases and J by 3 bases, with 37 bases between the two germline ends. CDR3 protein: CASSEPQLQKLTGVHRHYYGYTF. As DNA, the CDR3 is TGCGCCAGCAGTGAGCCCCAATTGCAGAAACTAACCGGTGTCCACCGCCACTACTATGGCTACACCTTC.

This chain links TRBV30 with TRBJ2-5; D ambiguous. CDR1 is GTSNPN and CDR2 is SVGIG in the germline V gene (reference sequence). CDR3 length: 14 amino acids. The ends were cut back, 3 bases at V and 5 bases at J, with 16 bases in the middle. The CDR3 DNA reads TGTGCCTGGAGCCCCCTCGCTGGCTGGGAGACCCAGTACTTC. It translates to CAWSPLAGWETQYF.

This clone was found many times. The chain recombines TRBV28 with TRBJ1-3; D gene unclear. Germline V gives CDR1 MDHEN, CDR2 SYDVKM. V was clipped by 6 bases and J by 3 bases, with 18 bases between them. CDR3 length: 16 residues. CDR3 bases: TGTGCCAGCAGACCCGAAGACGTCTTGCGTGGAAACACCATATATTTT. This encodes CASRPEDVLRGNTIYF.

This clone turned up a few times. Other DNA sequences in the sample encode the same CDR3. The chain uses TRBV7-9 and TRBJ2-7; D may be TRBD1 or TRBD2 (7 bases each). Trimming shortened V by 5 bases and J by 3 bases, and 11 bases separated the two germline ends. Looked up from germline, CDR1 is SEHNR and CDR2 is FQNEAQ (reference sequence). This CDR3 has 13 amino acids. In DNA, the CDR3 is TGTGCCAGCAGCCCAGGGGGGGGCTACGAGCAGTACTTC. This translates into CASSPGGGYEQYF. Combining the CDR3 with reference TRBV7-9 and TRBJ2-7 gives the whole variable domain DTGVSQNPRHKITKRGQNVTFRCDPISEHNRLYWYRQTLGQGPEFLTYFQNEAQLEKSRLLSDRFSAERPKGSFSTLEIQRTEQGDSAMYLCASSPGGGYEQYFGPGTRLTVT.

As DNA, the CDR3 is TGTGCCAGTAGTAAGCGTTGGGGAAACCCTGGGGCCAACGTCCTGACTTTC. Its protein product is CASSKRWGNPGANVLTF. The chain uses TRBV19 and TRBJ2-6, with D unresolved. Germline V CDR1 and CDR2: LNHDA, SQIVND (reference sequence). CDR3 length: 17 amino acids. Trimming pared 4 bases from V and 2 bases from J, leaving 15 bases between.

V and J are TRBV13 and TRBJ2-7; TRBD1 agrees at 7 bases. Germline CDR1 PRHDT, CDR2 FYEKMQ (reference sequence). This CDR3 is 14 amino acids long. The junction had 2 bases not matched to a gene; V was cut back by 3 bases and J by 0 bases. The CDR3 sequence is CASSFSGGSYEQYF. The CDR3 DNA follows: TGTGCCAGCAGCTTCTCAGGGGGCTCCTACGAGCAGTACTTC.

The chain employs TRBV28 and TRBJ2-2; D call uncertain. Trimming cost V 9 bases and J 5 bases, with 10 bases left between them. The CDR3 is 12 residues long. Germline V gene lookup returns CDR1 MDHEN and CDR2 SYDVKM. CDR3 residues: CASNLRTGELFF. CDR3 DNA: TGTGCCAGTAACCTAAGGACCGGGGAGCTGTTTTTT. Full variable domain (missing parts from reference TRBV28 and TRBJ2-2): DVKVTQSSRYLVKRTGEKVFLECVQDMDHENMFWYRQDPGLGLRLIYFSYDVKMKEKGDIPEGYSVSREKKERFSLILESASTNQTSMYLCASNLRTGELFFGEGSRLTVL.